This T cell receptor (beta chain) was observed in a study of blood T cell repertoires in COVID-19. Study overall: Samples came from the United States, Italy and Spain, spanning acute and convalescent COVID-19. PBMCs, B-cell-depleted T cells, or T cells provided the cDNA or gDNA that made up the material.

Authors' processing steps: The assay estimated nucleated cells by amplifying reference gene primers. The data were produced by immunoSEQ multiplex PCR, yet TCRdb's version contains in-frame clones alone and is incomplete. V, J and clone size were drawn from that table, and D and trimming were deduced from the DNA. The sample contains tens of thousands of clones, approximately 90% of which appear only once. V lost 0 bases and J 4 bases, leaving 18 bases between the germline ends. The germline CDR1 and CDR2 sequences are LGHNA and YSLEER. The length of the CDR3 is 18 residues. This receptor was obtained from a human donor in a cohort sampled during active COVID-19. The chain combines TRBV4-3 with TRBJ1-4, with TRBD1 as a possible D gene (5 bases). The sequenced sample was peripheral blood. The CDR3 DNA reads TGCGCCAGCAGCCAAGATCTTACCAGGGCGTCTTATAATGAAAAACTGTTTTTT. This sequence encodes CASSQDLTRASYNEKLFF.